This TCR beta chain was sequenced during a study of T cell repertoires in cytomegalovirus infection. This CDR3 contains 17 residues. V lost 4 bases to trimming and J lost 4 bases, with 24 bases between them. CDR1 and CDR2 from the germline V gene are SGHRS and YFSETQ. In the case of this clonotype: Antigen unknown.

TCRdb re-analysed the reads in MiXCR, keeping a single row per CDR3 protein. Here the sample spans fewer than 1,000,000 distinct CDR3 sequences, 30% to 40% being singletons. The starting material was cultured CD8+ T cells from PBMCs, obtained from culture after CMV antigen stimulation. The J gene is TRBJ2-7, the V gene TRBV5-1; D uncertain. The clonotype originates from a human donor in good health (CMV status not recorded). Some clones in this sample may be carry-over from other donors' samples. The CDR3 sequence: CASSPPAEHFTTYEQYF. CDR3 DNA sequence: TGCGCCAGCAGCCCCCCCGCAGAACACTTCACGACTTACGAGCAGTACTTC.